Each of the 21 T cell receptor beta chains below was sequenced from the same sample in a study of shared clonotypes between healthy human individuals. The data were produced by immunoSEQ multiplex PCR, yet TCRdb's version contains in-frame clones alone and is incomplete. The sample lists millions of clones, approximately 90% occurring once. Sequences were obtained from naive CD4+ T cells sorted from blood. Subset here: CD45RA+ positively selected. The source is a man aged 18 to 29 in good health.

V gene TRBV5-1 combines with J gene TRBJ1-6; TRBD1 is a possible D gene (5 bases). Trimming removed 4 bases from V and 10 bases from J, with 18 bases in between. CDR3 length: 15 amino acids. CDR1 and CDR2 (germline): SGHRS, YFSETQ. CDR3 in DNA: TGCGCCAGCAGCGCCGAGGCGTCGGGGGGATCACCCCTCCACTTT. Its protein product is CASSAEASGGSPLHF.

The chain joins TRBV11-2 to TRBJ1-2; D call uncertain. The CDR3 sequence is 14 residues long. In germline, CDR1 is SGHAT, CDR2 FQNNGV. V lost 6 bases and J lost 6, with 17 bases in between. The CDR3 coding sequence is TGTGCCAGCAGTCGCACGGAAGTTCGGGATGGCTACACCTTC. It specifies CASSRTEVRDGYTF.

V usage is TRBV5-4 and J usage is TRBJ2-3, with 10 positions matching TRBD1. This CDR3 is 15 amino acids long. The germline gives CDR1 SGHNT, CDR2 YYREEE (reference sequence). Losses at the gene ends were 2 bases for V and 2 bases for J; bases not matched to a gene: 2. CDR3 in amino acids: CASSFGQGVTDTQYF. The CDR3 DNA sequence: TGTGCCAGCAGCTTTGGACAGGGGGTCACAGATACGCAGTATTTT.

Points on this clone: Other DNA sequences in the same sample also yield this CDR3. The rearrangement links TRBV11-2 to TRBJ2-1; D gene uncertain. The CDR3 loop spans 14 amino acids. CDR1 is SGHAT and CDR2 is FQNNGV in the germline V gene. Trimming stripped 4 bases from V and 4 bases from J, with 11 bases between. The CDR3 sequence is CASSSPRGYNEQFF. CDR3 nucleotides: TGTGCCAGCAGCTCCCCGCGTGGTTACAATGAGCAGTTCTTC.

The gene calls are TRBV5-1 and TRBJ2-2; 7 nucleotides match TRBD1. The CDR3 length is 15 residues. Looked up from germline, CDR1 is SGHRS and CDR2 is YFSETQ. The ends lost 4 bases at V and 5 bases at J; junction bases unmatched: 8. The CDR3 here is CASSIAQTGTGELFF. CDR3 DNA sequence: TGCGCCAGCAGCATTGCCCAGACAGGGACCGGGGAGCTGTTTTTT.

The CDR3 sequence: CSGDRGASAQYF. The CDR3 DNA reads TGCAGCGGCGACAGGGGGGCCTCGGCCCAGTACTTC. This chain joins TRBV29-1 and TRBJ2-5; 9 bases are shared with TRBD1. Per the germline V gene, CDR1 is SQVTM and CDR2 is ANQGSEA. Trimming took 7 bases from V and 9 from J; bases not matched to a gene: 9. This CDR3 has 12 residues. The complete variable domain, with remaining parts taken from reference TRBV29-1 and TRBJ2-5, reads SAVISQKPSRDICQRGTSLTIQCQVDSQVTMMFWYRQQPGQSLTLIATANQGSEATYESGFVIDKFPISRPNLTFSTLTVSNMSPEDSSIYLCSGDRGASAQYFGPGTRLLVL.

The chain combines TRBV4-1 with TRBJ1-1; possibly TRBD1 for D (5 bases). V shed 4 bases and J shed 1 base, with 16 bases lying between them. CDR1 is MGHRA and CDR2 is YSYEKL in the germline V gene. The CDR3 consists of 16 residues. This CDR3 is CASSPGKGASNTEAFF. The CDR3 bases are TGCGCCAGCAGCCCCGGGAAAGGGGCATCGAACACTGAAGCTTTCTTT.

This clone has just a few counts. CDR3 loop: CAISESSGSQPQHF. The CDR3 nucleotides are TGTGCCATCAGTGAGTCGTCAGGGAGTCAGCCCCAGCATTTT. The chain uses TRBV10-3 and TRBJ1-5, with a tentative D call TRBD1 (5 bases). Germline V lookup: CDR1 ENHRY, CDR2 SYGVKD. V lost 0 bases and J 6 bases, leaving 9 bases between the germline ends. This CDR3 is 14 amino acids long.

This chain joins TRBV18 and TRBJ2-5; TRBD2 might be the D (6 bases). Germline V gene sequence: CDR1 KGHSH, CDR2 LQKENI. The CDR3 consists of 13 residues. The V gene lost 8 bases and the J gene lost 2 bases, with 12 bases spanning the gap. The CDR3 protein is CASTHRGQETQYF. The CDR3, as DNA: TGTGCCAGCACCCACCGGGGGCAAGAGACCCAGTACTTC.

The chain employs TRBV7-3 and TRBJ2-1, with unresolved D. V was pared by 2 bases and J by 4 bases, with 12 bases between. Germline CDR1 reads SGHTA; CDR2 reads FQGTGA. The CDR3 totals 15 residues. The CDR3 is CASSLDYRGYNEQFF. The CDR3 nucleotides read TGTGCCAGCAGCTTAGATTATAGAGGATACAATGAGCAGTTCTTC.

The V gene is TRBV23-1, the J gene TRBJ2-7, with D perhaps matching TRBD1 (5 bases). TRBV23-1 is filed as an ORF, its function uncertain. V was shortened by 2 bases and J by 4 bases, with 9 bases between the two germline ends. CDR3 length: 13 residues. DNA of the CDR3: TGCGCCAGCAGTCAACCGCAGGGTTACGAGCAGTACTTC. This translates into CASSQPQGYEQYF.

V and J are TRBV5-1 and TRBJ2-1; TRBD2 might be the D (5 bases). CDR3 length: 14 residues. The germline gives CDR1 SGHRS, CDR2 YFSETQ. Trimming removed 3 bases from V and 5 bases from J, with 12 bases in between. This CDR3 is CASSSEDWDNEQFF. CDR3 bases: TGCGCCAGCAGCTCGGAGGACTGGGACAATGAGCAGTTCTTC.

Written as DNA, the CDR3 is TGTGCCAGCAGCTTATCAGGCACCGGGGAGCTGTTTTTT. Translated: CASSLSGTGELFF. The rearrangement uses TRBV7-3 and TRBJ2-2, with no clear D. V lost 2 bases, J lost 4 bases, and 5 bases lay in between. CDR1 is SGHTA and CDR2 is FQGTGA in the germline V gene. The length of the CDR3 is 13 residues.

CDR3 DNA sequence: TGTGCCAGCAGCCGTTCTGCCCAGATCCCAAATTCACCCCTCCACTTT. Translation: CASSRSAQIPNSPLHF. The chain employs TRBV6-6 and TRBJ1-6; D is unresolved. The germline V gene has CDR1 MNHNY and CDR2 SVGAGI (reference sequence). V was pared by 6 bases and J by 7 bases, with 19 bases between. This CDR3 comprises 16 residues.

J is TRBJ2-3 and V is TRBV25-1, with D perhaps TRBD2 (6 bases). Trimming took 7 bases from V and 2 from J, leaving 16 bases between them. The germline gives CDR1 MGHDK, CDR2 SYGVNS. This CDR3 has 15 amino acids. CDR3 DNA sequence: TGTGCCAGCACCCCCGCCGGGGGTAACACAGATACGCAGTATTTT. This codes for CASTPAGGNTDTQYF.

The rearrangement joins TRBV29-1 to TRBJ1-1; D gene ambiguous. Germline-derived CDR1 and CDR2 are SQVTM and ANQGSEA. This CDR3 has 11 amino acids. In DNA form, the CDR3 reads TGCAGTGACCGGTCAACCACTGAAGCTTTCTTT. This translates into CSDRSTTEAFF.

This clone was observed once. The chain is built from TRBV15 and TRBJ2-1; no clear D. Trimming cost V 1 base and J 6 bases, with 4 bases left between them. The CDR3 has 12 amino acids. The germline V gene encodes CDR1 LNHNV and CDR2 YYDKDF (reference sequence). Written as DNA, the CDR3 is TGTGCCACCAGCAGAGTCCCCAATGAGCAGTTCTTC. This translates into CATSRVPNEQFF.

For the CDR3, the DNA is TGTGCCAGCAGGGGACAGCTCGCGAACACCGGGGAGCTGTTTTTT. As protein: CASRGQLANTGELFF. The chain employs TRBV6-1 and TRBJ2-2; 7 nucleotides line up with TRBD1. Germline V gene data show CDR1 as MNHNS and CDR2 as SASEGT. J lost 0 bases, V lost 6 bases, and 4 bases had no gene match. The length of the CDR3 is 15 residues.

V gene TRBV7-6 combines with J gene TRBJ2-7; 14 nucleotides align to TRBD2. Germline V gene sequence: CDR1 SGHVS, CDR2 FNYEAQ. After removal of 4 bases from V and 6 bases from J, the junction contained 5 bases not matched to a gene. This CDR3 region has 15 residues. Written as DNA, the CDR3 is TGTGCCAGCAGCTCCGGGACTAGCGGGAGAGGCGAGCAGTACTTC. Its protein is CASSSGTSGRGEQYF.

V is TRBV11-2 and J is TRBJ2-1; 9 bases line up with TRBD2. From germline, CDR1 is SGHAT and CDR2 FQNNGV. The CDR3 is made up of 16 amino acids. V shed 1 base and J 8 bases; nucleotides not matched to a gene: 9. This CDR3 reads CASSLAAAGGTYEQFF. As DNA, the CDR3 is TGTGCCAGCAGCTTAGCAGCAGCGGGGGGAACATATGAGCAGTTCTTC.

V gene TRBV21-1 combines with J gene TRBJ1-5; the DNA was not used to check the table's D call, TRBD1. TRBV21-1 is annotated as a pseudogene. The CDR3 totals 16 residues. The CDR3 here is CASSKDSRESNQPQHF. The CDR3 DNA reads TGTGCCAGCAGCAAAGATAGCAGGGAAAGCAATCAGCCCCAGCATTTT.